A selection of T cell receptor beta chains follows, all from one sample in a study of shared clonotypes between healthy human individuals. TCRdb's copy holds only in-frame clones and misses some; the assay was immunoSEQ multiplex PCR. This sample has about 330,000 clones, with roughly 87% found just once. The material sequenced was memory CD8+ T cells sorted from blood. The receptors originated from a man aged 18 to 30 in good health. Each CDR3 is given with its conserved first and last residue.

V gene,J gene,CDR3 protein
TRBV11-2,TRBJ2-5,CASSLETGETQYF
TRBV7-8,TRBJ2-7,CASSLDVSYEQYF
TRBV7-9,TRBJ2-7,CASSFAGRGLYEQYF
TRBV2,TRBJ2-5,CASSEGLAGGYQETQYF
TRBV4-3,TRBJ2-1,CASSEPGTGDLDEQFF
TRBV5-1,TRBJ2-3,CASSLGIADTQYF
TRBV29-1,TRBJ2-3,CSVGLAGVDTQYF
TRBV27,TRBJ2-7,CASSLGGWEGYEQYF
TRBV10-3,TRBJ2-7,CAIRDRGHIYEQYF
TRBV30,TRBJ2-4,CAWSGGAGRAQNIQYF
TRBV6-1,TRBJ1-6,CASSEGADYNSPLHF
TRBV2,TRBJ2-7,CASSPSYEQYF
TRBV27,TRBJ2-5,CASSSIGLAGRETQYF
TRBV6-6,TRBJ2-3,CASSYSTPTDTQYF
TRBV18,TRBJ1-2,CASSPPEQGYGYTF
TRBV25-1,TRBJ1-2,CASGGEFYGYTF
TRBV4-3,TRBJ2-1,CASSQAIRLAGVENEQFF
TRBV27,TRBJ2-3,CASSLRENTDTQYF
TRBV4-1,TRBJ2-1,CASSPGLTGVSYNEQFF
TRBV5-6,TRBJ2-3,CASSFLAGVTDTQYF
TRBV19,TRBJ1-1,CASAYSGLEAFF
TRBV13,TRBJ2-1,CASSLEGSSYNEQFF
TRBV7-9,TRBJ2-1,CASSLSNEQFF
TRBV5-4,TRBJ2-1,CASSTDPGLPYNEQFF
TRBV4-1,TRBJ1-6,CASSIQGAFGSPLHF
TRBV9,TRBJ2-2,CASSISAGGPYTGELFF
TRBV6-1,TRBJ1-2,CASSEGLLYGYTF
TRBV27,TRBJ1-5,CASSGQGAQPQHF
TRBV5-3,TRBJ1-2,CARSWGPITYGYTF
TRBV5-4,TRBJ2-1,CASSLSPGSGSDNEQFF
TRBV2,TRBJ2-1,CASSEGTGDYNEQFF
TRBV5-1,TRBJ2-7,CASSLAGGNYEQYF
TRBV5-1,TRBJ2-3,CASSFRLASTDTQYF
TRBV10-3,TRBJ1-3,CAISERGGNGNTIYF
TRBV9,TRBJ2-5,CASSEGTVEEETQYF
TRBV9,TRBJ2-7,CASSVGDRYEQYF
TRBV4-2,TRBJ2-1,CASSQDLLAFDEQFF
TRBV7-2,TRBJ1-6,CASSLKAGVFSPLHF
TRBV27,TRBJ2-7,CASSLGGILYEQYF
TRBV5-4,TRBJ2-1,CASSLAGVGPPPYNEQFF
TRBV10-2,TRBJ2-7,CASSEKGASYEQYF
TRBV7-9,TRBJ1-5,CASSADVGNRSVSPQHF
TRBV30,TRBJ2-5,CAWNTGGLQETQYF
TRBV18,TRBJ2-5,CASSPIWQETQYF
TRBV9,TRBJ2-7,CASSAPGHEQYF
TRBV11-2,TRBJ2-2,CASSDHDRGNTGELFF
TRBV6-5,TRBJ2-7,CASSFALGSEQYF
TRBV6-1,TRBJ2-1,CASSESSDSYNEQFF
TRBV5-1,TRBJ2-7,CASSWGGGSYEQYF
TRBV2,TRBJ1-5,CASSVHSNQPQHF
TRBV9,TRBJ2-3,CASSVLAGGFADTQYF
TRBV5-6,TRBJ2-4,CASSFPGPGGIQYF
TRBV11-2,TRBJ2-7,CASSSTGDSYEQYF